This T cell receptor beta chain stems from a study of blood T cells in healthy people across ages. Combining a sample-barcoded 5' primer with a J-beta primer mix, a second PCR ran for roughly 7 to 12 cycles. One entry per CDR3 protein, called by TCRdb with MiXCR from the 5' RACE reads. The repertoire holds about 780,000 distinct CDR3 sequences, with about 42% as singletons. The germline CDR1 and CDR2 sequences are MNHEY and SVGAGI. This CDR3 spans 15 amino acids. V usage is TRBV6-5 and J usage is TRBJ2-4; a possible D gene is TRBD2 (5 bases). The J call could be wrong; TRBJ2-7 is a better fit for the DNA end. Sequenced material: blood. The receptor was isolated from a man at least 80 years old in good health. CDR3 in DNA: TGTGCCAGCAGTTACGACCGGCAGCGGCCCTACGAGCAGTACTTC. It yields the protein CASSYDRQRPYEQYF.